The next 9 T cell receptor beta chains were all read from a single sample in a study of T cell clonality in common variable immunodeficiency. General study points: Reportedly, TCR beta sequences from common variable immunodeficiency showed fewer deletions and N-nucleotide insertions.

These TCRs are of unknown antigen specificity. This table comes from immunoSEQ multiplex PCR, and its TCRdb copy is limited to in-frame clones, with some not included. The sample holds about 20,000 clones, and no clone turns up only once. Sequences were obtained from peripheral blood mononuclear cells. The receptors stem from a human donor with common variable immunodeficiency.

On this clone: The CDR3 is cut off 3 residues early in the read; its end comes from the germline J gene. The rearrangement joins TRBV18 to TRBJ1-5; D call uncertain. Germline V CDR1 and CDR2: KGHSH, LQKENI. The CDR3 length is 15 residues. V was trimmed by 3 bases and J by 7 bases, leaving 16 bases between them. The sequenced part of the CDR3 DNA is TGTGCCAGCTCACCCTCGGCGGGGATGGGGCAGCCC. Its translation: CASSPSAGMGQP. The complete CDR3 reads CASSPSAGMGQPQHF.

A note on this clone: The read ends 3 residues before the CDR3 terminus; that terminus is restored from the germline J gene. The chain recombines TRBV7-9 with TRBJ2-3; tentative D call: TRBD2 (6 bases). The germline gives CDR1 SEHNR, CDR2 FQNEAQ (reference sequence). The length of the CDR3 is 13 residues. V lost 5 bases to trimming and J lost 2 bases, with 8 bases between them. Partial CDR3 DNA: TGTGCCAGCAGCGGGGACTTCACAGATACG. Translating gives CASSGDFTDT. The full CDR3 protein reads CASSGDFTDTQYF.

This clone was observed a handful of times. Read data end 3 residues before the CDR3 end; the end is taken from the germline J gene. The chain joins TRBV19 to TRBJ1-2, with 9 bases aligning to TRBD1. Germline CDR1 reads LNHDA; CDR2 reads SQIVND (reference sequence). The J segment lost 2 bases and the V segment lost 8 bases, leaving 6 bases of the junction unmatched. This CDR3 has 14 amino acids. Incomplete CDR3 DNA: TGTGCCAGTTCGGACAGGGGCAGAAACTATGGC. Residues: CASSDRGRNYG. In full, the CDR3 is CASSDRGRNYGYTF.

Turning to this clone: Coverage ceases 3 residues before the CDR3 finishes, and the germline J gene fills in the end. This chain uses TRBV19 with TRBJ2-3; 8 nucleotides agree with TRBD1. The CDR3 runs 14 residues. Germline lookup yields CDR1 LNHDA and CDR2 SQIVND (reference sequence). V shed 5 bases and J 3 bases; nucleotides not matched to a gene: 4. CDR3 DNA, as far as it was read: TGTGCCAGTAGTGGACAGGGTATGACAGATACG. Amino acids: CASSGQGMTDT. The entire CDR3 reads CASSGQGMTDTQYF.

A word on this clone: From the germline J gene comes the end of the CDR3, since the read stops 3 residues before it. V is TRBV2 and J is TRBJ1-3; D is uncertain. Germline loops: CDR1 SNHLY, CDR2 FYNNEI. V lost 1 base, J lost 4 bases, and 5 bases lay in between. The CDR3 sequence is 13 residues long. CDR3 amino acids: CASSEGRGNTIYF. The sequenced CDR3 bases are TGTGCCAGCAGTGAAGGCCGGGGAAACACC.

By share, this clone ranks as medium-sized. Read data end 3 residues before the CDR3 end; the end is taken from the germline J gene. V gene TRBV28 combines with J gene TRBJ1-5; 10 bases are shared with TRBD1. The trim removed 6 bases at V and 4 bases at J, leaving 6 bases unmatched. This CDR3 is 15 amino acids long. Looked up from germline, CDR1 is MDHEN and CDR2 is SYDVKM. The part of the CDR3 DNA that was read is TGTGCCAGCAGGATGACAGGGGGCGGGAATCAGCCC. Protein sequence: CASRMTGGGNQP. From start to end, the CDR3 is CASRMTGGGNQPQHF.

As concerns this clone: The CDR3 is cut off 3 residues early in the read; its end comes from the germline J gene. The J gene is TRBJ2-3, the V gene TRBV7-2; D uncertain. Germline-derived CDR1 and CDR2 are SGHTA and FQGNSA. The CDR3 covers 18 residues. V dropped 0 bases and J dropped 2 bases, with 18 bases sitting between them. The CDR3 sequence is CASSLALEVRPATDTQYF. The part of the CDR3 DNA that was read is TGTGCCAGCAGCTTAGCCCTAGAGGTTCGGCCGGCCACAGATACG.

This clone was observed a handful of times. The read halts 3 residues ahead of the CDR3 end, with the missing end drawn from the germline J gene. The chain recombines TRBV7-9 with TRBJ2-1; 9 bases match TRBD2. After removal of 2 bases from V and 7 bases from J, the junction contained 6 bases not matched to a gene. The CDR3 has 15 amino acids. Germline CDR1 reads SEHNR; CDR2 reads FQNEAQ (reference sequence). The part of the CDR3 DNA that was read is TGTGCCAGCAGCTTAAATAGCGGGGGACGAAATGAG. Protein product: CASSLNSGGRNE. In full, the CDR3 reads CASSLNSGGRNEQFF.

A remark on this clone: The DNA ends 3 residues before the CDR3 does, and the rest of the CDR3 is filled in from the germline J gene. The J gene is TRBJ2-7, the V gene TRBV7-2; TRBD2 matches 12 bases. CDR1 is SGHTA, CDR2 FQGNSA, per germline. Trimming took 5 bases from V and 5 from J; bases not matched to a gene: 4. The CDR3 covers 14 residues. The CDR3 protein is CASSRLAGVHEQYF. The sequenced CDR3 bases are TGTGCCAGCAGCCGACTAGCGGGAGTCCACGAG.